This is a list of T cell receptor beta chains from one sample in a study of OX40 agonist ivuxolimab in advanced cancers. TCRdb's table, derived via immunoSEQ multiplex PCR, lists solely in-frame clones and lacks some. Among tens of thousands of clones, roughly nine tenths were seen once, and the ten largest hold about an eighth. Sequenced material: CD4+ or CD8+ T cells sorted from blood, taken in a trial of the OX40 agonist ivuxolimab. These receptors originate from an adult with an advanced solid tumor such as melanoma, head and neck, liver or kidney cancer. The CDR3 runs from the conserved cysteine through the conserved F or W. Each record gives: V gene, D gene, clone size, J gene, CDR3 protein, CDR3 DNA. D genes are given only for firm matches. Clone size is not always given. Where it is, it says once, few, many or a class for expanded clones.

>TRBV5-6|NA|NA|TRBJ1-2
CASSLLGSPGYTF
TGTGCCAGCAGCTTGTTAGGAAGTCCGGGCTACACCTTC
>TRBV5-1|NA|NA|TRBJ1-5
CASSLVPDQPQHF
TGCGCCAGCAGCTTGGTTCCCGACCAGCCCCAGCATTTT
>TRBV6-1|NA|NA|TRBJ2-7
CARVDSRSSYEQYF
TGTGCCAGGGTAGACAGCAGATCCTCCTACGAGCAGTACTTC
>TRBV18|NA|NA|TRBJ2-5
CASLRGAQETQYF
TGTGCCAGCTTACGGGGGGCCCAAGAGACCCAGTACTTC
>TRBV19|NA|NA|TRBJ1-2
CASSISLGYGYTF
TGTGCCAGTAGTATAAGTCTTGGCTATGGCTACACCTTC
>TRBV6-5|NA|NA|TRBJ2-2
CASSRQGFNTGELFF
TGTGCCAGCAGTCGGCAGGGTTTCAACACCGGGGAGCTGTTTTTT
>TRBV9|NA|NA|TRBJ2-1
CASSRGGGGSYNEQFF
TGTGCCAGCAGCCGAGGGGGTGGGGGCTCCTACAATGAGCAGTTCTTC
>TRBV18|NA|NA|TRBJ1-5
CASSSGGQGQPQHF
TGTGCCAGCTCATCGGGGGGCCAGGGGCAGCCCCAGCATTTT
>TRBV9|NA|NA|TRBJ2-1
CASSLRPKLGEQFF
TGTGCCAGCAGCTTGCGGCCTAAACTGGGTGAGCAGTTCTTC
>TRBV7-3|TRBD1|NA|TRBJ2-7
CASSLIRDRGYEQYF
TGTGCCAGCAGCTTAATTAGAGACAGGGGGTACGAGCAGTACTTC
>TRBV5-6|NA|NA|TRBJ2-2
CASTRGARGTGELFF
TGTGCCAGCACCCGGGGGGCTAGAGGGACCGGGGAGCTGTTTTTT
>TRBV5-1|NA|NA|TRBJ2-3
CASSLAGTPATSTDTQYF
TGCGCCAGCAGCTTGGCCGGAACTCCGGCGACTAGCACAGATACGCAGTATTTT
>TRBV5-4|TRBD2|NA|TRBJ2-7
CASSPGPAGGSEQYF
TGTGCCAGCAGCCCAGGCCCAGCGGGGGGTTCCGAGCAGTACTTC
>TRBV5-1|NA|once|TRBJ2-7
CASSGATGSGSYEQYF
TGCGCCAGCAGCGGGGCGACAGGATCCGGATCCTACGAGCAGTACTTC
>TRBV10-3|NA|NA|TRBJ2-3
CAIRDQTDTQYF
TGTGCCATCAGGGACCAAACAGATACGCAGTATTTT
>TRBV28|TRBD1|NA|TRBJ1-2
CASISPGQGGYGYTF
TGTGCCAGCATCTCTCCGGGACAGGGGGGGTATGGCTACACCTTC
>TRBV7-8|NA|NA|TRBJ1-2
CASSPLNYGYTF
TGTGCCAGCAGCCCGCTCAACTATGGCTACACCTTC
>TRBV5-6|NA|NA|TRBJ1-3
CASSSDPRAPGNTIYF
TGTGCCAGCAGCTCTGATCCCAGGGCCCCTGGAAACACCATATATTTT
>TRBV20-1|NA|NA|TRBJ2-3
CSAPGGDTQYF
TGCAGTGCTCCCGGGGGAGATACGCAGTATTTT
>TRBV7-7|NA|NA|TRBJ2-2
CAWTDNTGELFF
TGTGCCTGGACAGATAACACCGGGGAGCTGTTTTTT
>TRBV5-6|NA|once|TRBJ2-7
CASSLIPQRAYEQYF
TGTGCCAGCAGCTTGATCCCCCAGCGGGCCTACGAGCAGTACTTC
>TRBV29-1|TRBD1|NA|TRBJ2-7
CSVRTPKDRATDEQYF
TGCAGCGTAAGAACTCCCAAGGACAGGGCGACGGACGAGCAGTACTTC
>TRBV15|TRBD1|NA|TRBJ2-1
CATSRDTRTGYNEQFF
TGTGCCACCAGCAGAGATACCAGGACAGGGTACAATGAGCAGTTCTTC
>TRBV14|TRBD2|once|TRBJ2-1
CASSSGLAGAHNEQFF
TGTGCCAGCTCCTCAGGACTAGCGGGGGCTCACAATGAGCAGTTCTTC
>TRBV28|NA|NA|TRBJ2-7
CASSLLFGETSSYEQYF
TGTGCCAGCAGTTTATTATTTGGAGAGACGTCCTCCTACGAGCAGTACTTC
>TRBV28|TRBD1|NA|TRBJ1-4
CASQGRTGIEKLFF
TGTGCCAGCCAGGGCCGGACAGGGATTGAAAAACTGTTTTTT
>TRBV28|NA|NA|TRBJ1-1
CASTYLGTEAFF
TGTGCCAGCACCTATTTGGGAACTGAAGCTTTCTTT
>TRBV5-5|TRBD1|NA|TRBJ1-2
CASSAGTGGLYYGYTF
TGTGCCAGCAGCGCCGGGACAGGGGGCCTATACTATGGCTACACCTTC
>TRBV6-1|TRBD1|NA|TRBJ1-2
CASGRLQGAEGYTF
TGTGCCAGCGGGAGATTACAGGGGGCAGAAGGCTACACCTTC
>TRBV5-1|NA|NA|TRBJ2-5
CASSSGVYGETQYF
TGCGCCAGCAGCTCAGGGGTTTATGGAGAGACCCAGTACTTC
>TRBV10-3|NA|NA|TRBJ2-1
CAITGTAEYNEQFF
TGTGCCATCACCGGGACGGCCGAATACAATGAGCAGTTCTTC
>TRBV28|TRBD1|NA|TRBJ2-3
CASSLLGARGRGDTQYF
TGTGCCAGCAGTTTATTGGGCGCCAGGGGGCGGGGAGATACGCAGTATTTT
>TRBV28|TRBD2|NA|TRBJ2-7
CASSPLAGGPDSYEQYF
TGTGCCAGCAGCCCGTTAGCGGGAGGGCCTGATTCCTACGAGCAGTACTTC
>TRBV4-1|NA|NA|TRBJ2-5
CASSQPTAASQETQYF
TGCGCCAGCAGCCAGCCGACTGCTGCCTCCCAAGAGACCCAGTACTTC
>TRBV25-1|TRBD2|NA|TRBJ2-7
CASSESLAGVYEQYF
TGTGCCAGCAGTGAATCACTAGCGGGAGTTTACGAGCAGTACTTC
>TRBV5-5|NA|NA|TRBJ2-5
CASTRVGVGETQYF
TGTGCCAGCACCCGGGTTGGGGTGGGGGAGACCCAGTACTTC
>TRBV6-5|TRBD1|NA|TRBJ2-1
CASSYRAGGRNEQFF
TGTGCCAGCAGTTACCGGGCAGGGGGCAGAAATGAGCAGTTCTTC
>TRBV5-6|NA|NA|TRBJ1-2
CASSSASFYGYTF
TGTGCCAGCAGCTCGGCCAGCTTCTATGGCTACACCTTC
>TRBV7-8|TRBD2|NA|TRBJ2-1
CASSFRYISQRGQYNEQFF
TGTGCCAGCAGCTTTAGATATATATCACAGCGGGGTCAATACAATGAGCAGTTCTTC
>TRBV5-5|NA|NA|TRBJ2-5
CASSFSGREQETQYF
TGTGCCAGCAGCTTCTCCGGGCGGGAACAAGAGACCCAGTACTTC
>TRBV5-1|NA|NA|TRBJ2-7
CASSFRYSGWGDEQYF
TGCGCCAGCAGCTTTCGATACTCCGGGTGGGGCGACGAGCAGTACTTC
>TRBV7-9|NA|NA|TRBJ2-2
CASSLGGGVNTGELFF
TGTGCCAGCAGCTTAGGAGGTGGGGTCAACACCGGGGAGCTGTTTTTT
>TRBV28|NA|NA|TRBJ2-1
CASTTGGQRSSYYEQFF
TGTGCCAGCACCACCGGGGGGCAAAGGTCAAGCTATTACGAGCAGTTCTTC
>TRBV25-1|NA|NA|TRBJ1-2
CASSESSRNSKYGYTF
TGTGCCAGCAGTGAATCGTCGAGGAATTCAAAGTATGGCTACACCTTC
>TRBV7-9|NA|once|TRBJ2-3
CASSPPSVADTQYF
TGTGCCAGCAGCCCCCCAAGCGTCGCAGATACGCAGTATTTT
>TRBV6-5|NA|NA|TRBJ1-1
CASGLGKLNTEAFF
TGTGCCAGCGGTCTGGGGAAGCTTAACACTGAAGCTTTCTTT
>TRBV28|TRBD1|once|TRBJ1-5
CASEPNDKQGDQPQHF
TGTGCCAGCGAACCGAACGATAAACAGGGGGATCAGCCCCAGCATTTT
>TRBV4-2|NA|NA|TRBJ2-7
CASSQDARDEQYF
TGTGCCAGCAGCCAAGATGCCAGGGACGAGCAGTACTTC
>TRBV19|NA|NA|TRBJ1-6
CASSRRQRASSYNSPLHF
TGTGCCAGTAGTCGCCGACAGAGAGCCAGCTCCTATAATTCACCCCTCCACTTT
>TRBV5-4|TRBD1|NA|TRBJ2-3
CASTRTGSTDTQYF
TGTGCCAGCACGCGGACAGGGAGCACAGATACGCAGTATTTT
>TRBV11-3|TRBD1|few|TRBJ2-1
CASSLESGTGSNEQFF
TGTGCCAGCAGCTTAGAGTCCGGGACAGGGAGCAATGAGCAGTTCTTC